This T cell receptor (beta chain) was profiled in a study of response to subunit inactivated influenza vaccine. Study outcomes and limitations: With each seasonal influenza vaccination, the authors suggested, few new T cells are recruited.

The germline V gene has CDR1 MNHNS and CDR2 SASEGT. After removal of 6 bases from V and 1 base from J, the junction contained 11 bases not matched to a gene. CDR3 length equals 19 residues. TCRdb reprocessed the RT-PCR reads with MiXCR, giving one entry per CDR3 protein. The sample comprises around 250,000 distinct CDR3 sequences, 12% of which are singletons, and roughly 7.7% rests with the top ten. Concerning this clonotype: No antigen is known for it.

This receptor was taken from a man in his fifties or sixties who received an inactivated influenza vaccine. Sequenced material: non-naive T cells sorted from PBMCs, taken roughly 2 weeks before vaccination. This chain uses TRBV6-1 with TRBJ2-1; 14 nucleotides agree with TRBD2. This CDR3 is CASRGTGTSGSLSYNEQFF. CDR3 in DNA: TGTGCCAGCAGGGGGACCGGGACTAGCGGGAGTTTATCCTACAATGAGCAGTTCTTC.